This T cell receptor (beta chain) is from a study of radiotherapy plus CTLA-4 blockade in lung cancer. In the study overall: With over 25% of patients having disease control, objective responses were seen in 15% to 20%. Findings of the study overall: Early clone dynamics of blood T cells, plus interferon-beta, reportedly predicted response best.

Germline lookup yields CDR1 LNHDA and CDR2 SQIVND (reference sequence). The V and J ends lost 4 bases and 6 bases respectively, with 21 bases between them. The CDR3 loop spans 16 amino acids. A word on this clone: Antigen specificity is unknown.

Some clones are missing from TCRdb's copy, which holds only in-frame ones; the method was immunoSEQ multiplex PCR. The sample lists some 37,000 clones, 72% occurring once. Source: peripheral blood, taken from a patient treated with radiotherapy plus ipilimumab. The V call is TRBV19, the J call TRBJ1-2, with a weak D call TRBD1 (5 bases). This receptor was taken from a human donor with non-small cell lung cancer who had stable disease on radiotherapy plus ipilimumab. CDR3 loop: CASSRGKFEGTDGYTF. CDR3 nucleotides: TGTGCCAGTAGTAGGGGGAAGTTTGAGGGGACTGATGGCTACACCTTC.